The text below deals with one TCR beta chain. Profiling relied on immunoSEQ multiplex PCR, and the TCRdb table lists in-frame clones only, not all of them. This table has about 400,000 clones, about 90% appearing once. The CDR3 consists of 14 residues. Germline V lookup: CDR1 SGHKS, CDR2 YYEKEE (reference sequence). Trimming shortened V by 0 bases and J by 6 bases, and 10 bases separated the two germline ends. This entry comes from a study of blood T cell repertoires in COVID-19. The clonotype originates from a woman younger than 45 who had recovered from COVID-19. The chain uses TRBV5-5 and TRBJ1-5; D is undetermined. What was sequenced was PBMCs or T cells enriched from blood (not recorded which). The CDR3 reads CASSLDPGGQPQHF. The CDR3 bases are TGTGCCAGCAGCTTGGACCCCGGCGGTCAGCCCCAGCATTTT.